One and the same sample provided the 15 T cell receptor beta chains below, sequenced in a study of glioma-infiltrating T cells. The iRepertoire nested amplicon-rescue multiplex PCR amplified TCR alpha and beta CDR3s from RNA. TCRdb independently ran MiXCR on the multiplex PCR reads; one entry per CDR3 protein. This sample carries 100,000 to 150,000 distinct CDR3 sequences, under 25% of them seen once, and the ten largest clones take around 28%. Sequenced sample: glioma tissue, nonneoplastic brain tissue, or PBMCs (not recorded which). These receptors were collected from a human donor with low-grade glioma or glioblastoma, undergoing nonglioma brain surgery, or in good health (not recorded which).

The J gene is TRBJ1-1, the V gene TRBV19; no clear D gene. Germline CDR1 reads LNHDA; CDR2 reads SQIVND (reference sequence). The CDR3 sequence is 15 residues long. Trimming took 0 bases from V and 6 from J, leaving 14 bases between them. The CDR3 coding sequence is TGTGCCAGTAGTATAGATAAGAGGGCCGGGGCTGAAGCTTTCTTT. Its protein product is CASSIDKRAGAEAFF.

This clonotype appeared many times. In nucleotides, the CDR3 is TGTGCCAGCAGACCAATGGGTTACCGTGAGCAGTTCTTC. Its protein product is CASRPMGYREQFF. The rearrangement joins TRBV27 to TRBJ2-1; no firm D call. Per germline, CDR1 MNHEY and CDR2 SMNVEV (reference sequence). This CDR3 contains 13 residues. V shed 6 bases and J shed 9 bases, with 15 bases lying between them.

This chain uses TRBV20-1 with TRBJ1-2, with D perhaps matching TRBD1 (6 bases). The germline V and J ends were trimmed by 3 bases and 8 bases, with 13 bases remaining between them. The CDR3 contains 12 residues. Germline CDR1 DFQATT, CDR2 SNEGSKA (reference sequence). CDR3 bases: TGCAGTGCTAGCCAGGGGCTCCTCGGCTACACCTTC. Translated: CSASQGLLGYTF.

This chain joins TRBV7-9 and TRBJ2-3; 13 nucleotides align to TRBD2. Germline CDR1 is SEHNR and CDR2 is FQNEAQ (reference sequence). V trimming: 1 base; J trimming: 0 bases; junction bases outside the gene matches: 4. This CDR3 is built from 18 residues. This CDR3 reads CASSLERTSGGSTDTQYF. DNA for the CDR3: TGTGCCAGCAGCTTAGAACGGACTAGCGGGGGCAGCACAGATACGCAGTATTTT.

In its sample, this clonotype was seen a few times. The chain links TRBV12-3 or TRBV12-4 to TRBJ2-7; D not certain. V lost 2 bases, J lost 9 bases, and 14 bases lay in between. The CDR3 covers 13 residues. The CDR3: CASSLSPFIGQYV. The CDR3 DNA reads TGTGCCAGCAGTTTAAGCCCTTTTATCGGGCAGTACGTC.

This clonotype was seen repeatedly, ten times or more. This sequence joins TRBV27 and TRBJ2-1, with TRBD2 matching 8 bases. The CDR3 is 14 residues long. Trimming removed 4 bases from V and 9 bases from J; junction bases left unmatched: 8. Germline V CDR1 and CDR2: MNHEY, SMNVEV (reference sequence). CDR3 residues: CASSSRVAGTEQFF. For the CDR3, the DNA is TGTGCCAGCAGTTCCCGGGTAGCGGGGACTGAGCAGTTCTTC.

This clonotype was detected many times. V gene TRBV28 combines with J gene TRBJ2-1; tentative D call: TRBD2 (5 bases). V lost 8 bases to trimming and J lost 7 bases, with 15 bases between them. The CDR3 is made up of 13 amino acids. Looked up from germline, CDR1 is MDHEN and CDR2 is SYDVKM. The DNA of the CDR3 is TGTGCCAGCTTCTGGAAAACGGGAAATGAGCAGTTCTTC. It specifies CASFWKTGNEQFF.

About this clonotype: This may arise from a read error, as a much more abundant clone is one base away. This chain links TRBV24-1 with TRBJ1-1, with D tentatively TRBD1 (5 bases). V shed 9 bases and J shed 1 base, with 17 bases lying between them. The CDR3 contains 15 residues. The germline V gene encodes CDR1 KGHDR and CDR2 SFDVKD. The CDR3 region has the DNA TGTGCCACCGGTGGGGCAGCGGACGGGAACACTGAAGCTTTCTTT. It is translated as CATGGAADGNTEAFF.

This clonotype was picked up a small number of times. The chain employs TRBV20-1 and TRBJ1-6, with a weak D call TRBD1 (6 bases). Germline V gene data show CDR1 as DFQATT and CDR2 as SNEGSKA (reference sequence). The CDR3 is 18 residues long. The V end was cut by 3 bases, the J end by 7 bases, with 25 bases between. This chain's CDR3 is CSAREEAWGGGGNSPLHF. For the CDR3, the DNA is TGCAGTGCTAGGGAGGAGGCTTGGGGGGGCGGAGGGAATTCACCCCTCCACTTT.

This chain joins TRBV24-1 and TRBJ2-3; 8 bases fit TRBD1. Germline CDR1 and CDR2: KGHDR and SFDVKD. Germline trimming cut 3 bases from V and 1 base from J; bases unmatched to any gene: 5. The CDR3 has 16 residues. The CDR3: CATSDPTGQGTDTQYF. Here the CDR3 DNA reads TGTGCCACCAGTGATCCAACGGGACAGGGCACAGATACGCAGTATTTT.

This clonotype was detected a few times. The chain has TRBV18 and TRBJ1-6; TRBD1 might be the D (5 bases). The germline gives CDR1 KGHSH, CDR2 LQKENI. Trimming removed 6 bases from V and 0 bases from J, with 9 bases in between. The CDR3 loop spans 15 amino acids. As DNA, the CDR3 is TGTGCCAGCTCTCGAGACAGCTCCTATAATTCACCCCTCCACTTT. Amino acids: CASSRDSSYNSPLHF.

This rearrangement joins TRBV7-9 to TRBJ1-1; weak D call: TRBD1 (5 bases). Germline V gene data show CDR1 as SEHNR and CDR2 as FQNEAQ (reference sequence). V lost 5 bases, J lost 3 bases, and 16 bases lay in between. The CDR3 covers 15 residues. This chain's CDR3 is CASSTGGVADTEAFF. For the CDR3, the DNA is TGTGCCAGCAGCACTGGGGGGGTTGCGGACACTGAAGCTTTCTTT.

This clonotype was counted at least ten times. This chain connects TRBV6-1 to TRBJ2-3, with a weak D call TRBD2 (6 bases). CDR1 and CDR2 from the germline V gene are MNHNS and SASEGT. The length of the CDR3 is 16 residues. Trimming removed 5 bases at V and 2 bases at J, with 17 bases between. The CDR3 region is CASSLTRRLTTDTQYF. CDR3 bases: TGTGCCAGCAGTTTGACTAGACGATTAACCACAGATACGCAGTATTTT.

This clonotype was observed a few times. The genes are TRBV19 and TRBJ2-2, with D hard to call. Trimming took off 5 bases at V and 3 bases at J, with 13 bases between the two ends. Germline-derived CDR1 and CDR2 are LNHDA and SQIVND (reference sequence). The CDR3 consists of 15 residues. CDR3 nucleotide sequence: TGTGCCAGTAGTCCTCAGGCCTCCGACACCGGGGAGCTGTTTTTT. This translates into CASSPQASDTGELFF.

The table lists this clonotype with a few counts. V gene TRBV12-3 or TRBV12-4 combines with J gene TRBJ1-5, with 8 bases aligning to TRBD1. Trimming removed 0 bases from V and 7 bases from J; junction bases left unmatched: 5. The CDR3 extends over 15 amino acids. The CDR3 DNA reads TGTGCCAGCAGTTTAGCAGGACAGGGTTCCCAGCCCCAGCATTTT. Translated, it gives CASSLAGQGSQPQHF.